The present T cell receptor beta chain was sequenced within a study of human T cells and chemical hapten exposure. In the library, unique molecular identifiers were attached to individual cDNA molecules. In the authors' methods: There were a median of approximately 88,000 TCRs per sample, with a range from about 20,000 to 700,000. From the RACE reads, TCRdb called clonotypes with MiXCR, one entry per CDR3 protein. TCRdb, not the authors, supplied the V and J calls. The sample lists 75,000 to 80,000 distinct CDR3 sequences, approximately 8.1% occurring once. A word on this clonotype: Its antigen is not known.

Time point here: healthy volunteer bleed at 6 weeks. Blood, whole and unfractionated, served as the source for total RNA extraction. V lost 1 base, J lost 0 bases, and 10 bases lay in between. The CDR3 has 16 residues. Germline V gene data show CDR1 as MNHEY and CDR2 as SMNVEV (reference sequence). Study-wide findings and caveats: DPC sensitization did not alter TCRs above 1 in 1000 frequency.

What was sequenced was whole blood. This clonotype was sampled from a female donor in good health. Some clones in this sample may be carry-over from other donors' samples. The J gene is TRBJ1-5, the V gene TRBV27; D gene unclear. CDR3 sequence (DNA): TGTGCCAGCAGTTTATACGGGCGGCTTAGCAATCAGCCCCAGCATTTT. Amino acids: CASSLYGRLSNQPQHF.